Listed below are T cell receptor beta chains from one sample, sequenced in a study of beta chain features in type 1 diabetes. Sequencing was performed with immunoSEQ multiplex PCR; in TCRdb, only in-frame clones are kept and a portion is missing. The sample contains hundreds of thousands of clones, 11% to 15% of which appear only once. The sample was naive CD4+ T cells from blood. These receptors originate from a man aged 30 to 39 in good health. CDR3s include the opening cysteine and the closing phenylalanine or tryptophan. The D gene is left open where the match is weak. Some rows mark clone size as missing; the rest say once, few, many or name a class of expanded clone.

>TRBJ2-1|NA|14|TRBD2|TRBV25-1
TGTGCCAGCAGTGAGGGACTAGCGCTCAATGAGCAGTTCTTC
CASSEGLALNEQFF
>TRBJ1-2|NA|15|NA|TRBV4-1
TGCGCCAGCAGCCCTGCTCCGATTAGTAACTATGGCTACACCTTC
CASSPAPISNYGYTF
>TRBJ1-3|NA|11|NA|TRBV29-1
TGCAGCGTCGACTCTGGAAACACCATATATTTT
CSVDSGNTIYF
>TRBJ2-3|few|11|NA|TRBV20-1
TGCAGTGCTAAATACACAGATACGCAGTATTTT
CSAKYTDTQYF
>TRBJ2-3|few|14|TRBD1|TRBV7-2
TGTGCCAGCAGCCCAGGACAGGGGAGAGATACGCAGTATTTT
CASSPGQGRDTQYF
>TRBJ2-5|few|18|NA|TRBV11-2
TGTGCCAGCAGCTTAGCTGGGCCGCGCGGGGAGATTCAAGAGACCCAGTACTTC
CASSLAGPRGEIQETQYF
>TRBJ1-1|few|14|NA|TRBV14
TGTGCCAGCAGCCAAGCGATCAGGGTGACTGAAGCTTTCTTT
CASSQAIRVTEAFF
>TRBJ1-1|NA|12|NA|TRBV30
TGTGCCTGGGGCGAGTCTTACACTGAAGCTTTCTTT
CAWGESYTEAFF
>TRBJ1-1|few|12|NA|TRBV6-5
TGTGCCAGCAGAAGGTTCGGGGCCGAAGCTTTCTTT
CASRRFGAEAFF
>TRBJ1-2|NA|15|TRBD1|TRBV4-3
TGCGCCAGCAGCACTCTCGGACAGGGGGGCTATGGCTACACCTTC
CASSTLGQGGYGYTF
>TRBJ2-1|NA|15|NA|TRBV7-6
TGTGCCAGCAGCTTAGGGACGAGCTCCTACAATGAGCAGTTCTTC
CASSLGTSSYNEQFF
>TRBJ2-3|many|14|NA|TRBV14
TGTGCCAGCAGCCCGATGTTGCGCACAGATACGCAGTATTTT
CASSPMLRTDTQYF
>TRBJ1-2|few|14|NA|TRBV19
TGTGCCAGTAGTCTCGGGCAGGGGTGGTCAGGCTACACCTTC
CASSLGQGWSGYTF
>TRBJ1-6|NA|16|NA|TRBV2
TGTGCCAGCCAAAAAGCTACTTGGTCCTATAATTCACCCCTCCACTTT
CASQKATWSYNSPLHF
>TRBJ1-2|NA|13|NA|TRBV18
TGTGCCAGCACGCGCGGCAGATACTATGGCTACACCTTC
CASTRGRYYGYTF
>TRBJ2-1|NA|18|TRBD2|TRBV27
TGTGCCAGCAGTTTGTTGACGATAGGGACTAGCTCCTACAATGAGCAGTTCTTC
CASSLLTIGTSSYNEQFF
>TRBJ2-2|few|18|NA|TRBV4-3
TGCGCCAGCAGCCAAGGGAGGGCAGGATACCCGAACACCGGGGAGCTGTTTTTT
CASSQGRAGYPNTGELFF
>TRBJ2-3|NA|16|TRBD2|TRBV30
TGTGCCTGGAGTGTATTTCCTAGCGGGAGCACAGATACGCAGTATTTT
CAWSVFPSGSTDTQYF
>TRBJ2-5|once|13|TRBD2|TRBV5-6
TGTGCCAGCAGCACCGGACTAGCGGAGACCCAGTACTTC
CASSTGLAETQYF
>TRBJ1-2|NA|10|NA|TRBV30
TGTGCCTGGAGCGCCAGGGGCTACACCTTC
CAWSARGYTF
>TRBJ2-3|few|14|NA|TRBV29-1
TGCAGCGTATCCTGGGGCCTAGCGTATGATACGCAGTATTTT
CSVSWGLAYDTQYF
>TRBJ2-3|NA|14|NA|TRBV9
TGTGCCAGCAGCGTAGTACCAGGAACAGATACGCAGTATTTT
CASSVVPGTDTQYF
>TRBJ2-1|few|16|TRBD2|TRBV5-1
TGCGCCAGCAGCCCCCCGAGACTAGCGGGAGCCAATGAGCAGTTCTTC
CASSPPRLAGANEQFF
>TRBJ2-3|few|15|NA|TRBV10-1
TGCGCCAGCAGTAGTATAAAGCGCTTGACAGATACGCAGTATTTT
CASSSIKRLTDTQYF
>TRBJ1-5|few|14|NA|TRBV19
TGTGCCTCTAACGGGGGAGATGGCAATCAGCCCCAGCATTTT
CASNGGDGNQPQHF
>TRBJ2-1|NA|15|NA|TRBV12-5
TGTGCTAGTGGTTTGGGGCGTACGGGGTACAATGAGCAGTTCTTC
CASGLGRTGYNEQFF
>TRBJ1-2|few|12|NA|TRBV9
TGTGCCAGCAGCAGGGACGGAGATGGCTACACCTTC
CASSRDGDGYTF
>TRBJ2-5|NA|13|NA|TRBV2
TGTGCCAGCATCCGGGGTCCGGGGGAGACCCAGTACTTC
CASIRGPGETQYF
>TRBJ2-3|few|13|NA|TRBV5-1
TGCGCCAGCAGCCGCGGGACTGAGGATACGCAGTATTTT
CASSRGTEDTQYF
>TRBJ2-3|NA|15|NA|TRBV7-2
TGTGCCAGCAGCTATCCGGGAGTAAGCACAGATACGCAGTATTTT
CASSYPGVSTDTQYF
>TRBJ2-6|few|17|NA|TRBV7-9
TGTGCCAGCAGCTTAAGACAGGCTATCTCTGGGGCCAACGTCCTGACTTTC
CASSLRQAISGANVLTF
>TRBJ2-1|few|17|NA|TRBV5-1
TGCGCCAGCAGCTCCCTTAACAGGGTATTAACCTGGAATGAGCAGTTCTTC
CASSSLNRVLTWNEQFF
>TRBJ1-2|few|16|TRBD1|TRBV13
TGTGCCAGCAGCTTAAGAGGACAGGAAGTCGACAATGGCTACACCTTC
CASSLRGQEVDNGYTF
>TRBJ2-4|NA|11|NA|TRBV6-5
TGTGCCAGCAGTTACCCAGGACTTCAGTACTTC
CASSYPGLQYF
>TRBJ2-3|few|13|NA|TRBV15
TGTGCCACCAGCAGAGATTGGCCTGATACGCAGTATTTT
CATSRDWPDTQYF
>TRBJ2-1|NA|14|TRBD1|TRBV30
TGTGCCTGGAACGCGGGACAGGGTCTCAATGAGCAGTTCTTC
CAWNAGQGLNEQFF
>TRBJ2-3|NA|12|NA|TRBV7-2
TGTGCCAGCAGCTTGGACTCCACGACGCAGTATTTT
CASSLDSTTQYF
>TRBJ2-4|NA|18|NA|TRBV11-2
TGTGCCAGTGGCGGCCCATGGGAGGCCTCTCGAGCCAAAAACATTCAGTACTTC
CASGGPWEASRAKNIQYF
>TRBJ2-3|NA|14|NA|TRBV2
TGTGCCAGCAGTGAAGTGGGGTTCACAGATACGCAGTATTTT
CASSEVGFTDTQYF
>TRBJ1-1|NA|13|TRBD1|TRBV5-4
TGTGCCAGCGGGGACAGGGAGTTCACTGAAGCTTTCTTT
CASGDREFTEAFF
>TRBJ2-1|many|15|TRBD2|TRBV7-3
TGTGCCAGCAGCTTAAAACTAGCGGATCGCAATGAGCAGTTCTTC
CASSLKLADRNEQFF
>TRBJ2-3|NA|12|NA|TRBV7-2
TGTGCCAGCAGCCCTCCCAGCGAGACGCAGTATTTT
CASSPPSETQYF
>TRBJ2-2|NA|16|NA|TRBV11-1
TGTGCCAGCAGCTTAGAAGGCGCTATGGCCACCGGGGAGCTGTTTTTT
CASSLEGAMATGELFF
>TRBJ2-3|few|16|TRBD2|TRBV7-6
TGTGCCAGCAGCTTCTCTGGGCTAGCGGGGGCAGATACGCAGTATTTT
CASSFSGLAGADTQYF
>TRBJ2-5|NA|15|TRBD1|TRBV27
TGTGCCAGCAGTTTCGGGACAGGGGGCAAAGAGACCCAGTACTTC
CASSFGTGGKETQYF
>TRBJ2-2|NA|15|TRBD2|TRBV7-3
TGTGCCAGCAGCTCGGCTAGCGGGAGGGCCGGGGAGCTGTTTTTT
CASSSASGRAGELFF
>TRBJ1-1|few|12|NA|TRBV29-1
TGCAGCGTTGGGTCGACGAACACTGAAGCTTTCTTT
CSVGSTNTEAFF
>TRBJ2-4|NA|15|NA|TRBV11-3
TGTGCCAGCAGCCCGGGACGCTTAGCCAAAAACATTCAGTACTTC
CASSPGRLAKNIQYF
>TRBJ1-3|few|16|NA|TRBV2
TGTGCCAGCAGTGAATGGGCAGGGACCTCAGGAAACACCATATATTTT
CASSEWAGTSGNTIYF
>TRBJ1-1|NA|12|NA|TRBV5-4
TGTGCCAGCAGCTCGGGGCCAGACGAAGCTTTCTTT
CASSSGPDEAFF
>TRBJ2-1|NA|14|NA|TRBV5-6
TGTGCCAGCACCGCCCGGCCGATCTCCTATGAGCAGTTCTTC
CASTARPISYEQFF
>TRBJ2-1|few|14|TRBD2|TRBV15
TGTGCCACCAGCAGTATAGCGGGGGGGCCTGAGCAGTTCTTC
CATSSIAGGPEQFF
>TRBJ2-7|NA|12|NA|TRBV18
TGTGCCAGCTCAGCGGGCGTCTACGAGCAGTACTTC
CASSAGVYEQYF
>TRBJ1-6|once|14|NA|TRBV2
TGTGCCAGCAGGGAAGGACAGACTAATTCACCCCTCCACTTT
CASREGQTNSPLHF
>TRBJ2-7|few|18|TRBD2|TRBV7-2
TGTGCCAGCAGCTTAGATCTAGCGGGGGGGCCCCGAGTCTACGAGCAGTACTTC
CASSLDLAGGPRVYEQYF
>TRBJ2-1|NA|14|TRBD2|TRBV30
TGTGCCTGGAGTGTCCTAGCGGGAGGTGGTGAGCAGTTCTTC
CAWSVLAGGGEQFF
>TRBJ2-1|few|15|TRBD2|TRBV7-9
TGTGCCAGCAGTCGGGGTACTAGCGGTTTTGATGAGCAGTTCTTC
CASSRGTSGFDEQFF